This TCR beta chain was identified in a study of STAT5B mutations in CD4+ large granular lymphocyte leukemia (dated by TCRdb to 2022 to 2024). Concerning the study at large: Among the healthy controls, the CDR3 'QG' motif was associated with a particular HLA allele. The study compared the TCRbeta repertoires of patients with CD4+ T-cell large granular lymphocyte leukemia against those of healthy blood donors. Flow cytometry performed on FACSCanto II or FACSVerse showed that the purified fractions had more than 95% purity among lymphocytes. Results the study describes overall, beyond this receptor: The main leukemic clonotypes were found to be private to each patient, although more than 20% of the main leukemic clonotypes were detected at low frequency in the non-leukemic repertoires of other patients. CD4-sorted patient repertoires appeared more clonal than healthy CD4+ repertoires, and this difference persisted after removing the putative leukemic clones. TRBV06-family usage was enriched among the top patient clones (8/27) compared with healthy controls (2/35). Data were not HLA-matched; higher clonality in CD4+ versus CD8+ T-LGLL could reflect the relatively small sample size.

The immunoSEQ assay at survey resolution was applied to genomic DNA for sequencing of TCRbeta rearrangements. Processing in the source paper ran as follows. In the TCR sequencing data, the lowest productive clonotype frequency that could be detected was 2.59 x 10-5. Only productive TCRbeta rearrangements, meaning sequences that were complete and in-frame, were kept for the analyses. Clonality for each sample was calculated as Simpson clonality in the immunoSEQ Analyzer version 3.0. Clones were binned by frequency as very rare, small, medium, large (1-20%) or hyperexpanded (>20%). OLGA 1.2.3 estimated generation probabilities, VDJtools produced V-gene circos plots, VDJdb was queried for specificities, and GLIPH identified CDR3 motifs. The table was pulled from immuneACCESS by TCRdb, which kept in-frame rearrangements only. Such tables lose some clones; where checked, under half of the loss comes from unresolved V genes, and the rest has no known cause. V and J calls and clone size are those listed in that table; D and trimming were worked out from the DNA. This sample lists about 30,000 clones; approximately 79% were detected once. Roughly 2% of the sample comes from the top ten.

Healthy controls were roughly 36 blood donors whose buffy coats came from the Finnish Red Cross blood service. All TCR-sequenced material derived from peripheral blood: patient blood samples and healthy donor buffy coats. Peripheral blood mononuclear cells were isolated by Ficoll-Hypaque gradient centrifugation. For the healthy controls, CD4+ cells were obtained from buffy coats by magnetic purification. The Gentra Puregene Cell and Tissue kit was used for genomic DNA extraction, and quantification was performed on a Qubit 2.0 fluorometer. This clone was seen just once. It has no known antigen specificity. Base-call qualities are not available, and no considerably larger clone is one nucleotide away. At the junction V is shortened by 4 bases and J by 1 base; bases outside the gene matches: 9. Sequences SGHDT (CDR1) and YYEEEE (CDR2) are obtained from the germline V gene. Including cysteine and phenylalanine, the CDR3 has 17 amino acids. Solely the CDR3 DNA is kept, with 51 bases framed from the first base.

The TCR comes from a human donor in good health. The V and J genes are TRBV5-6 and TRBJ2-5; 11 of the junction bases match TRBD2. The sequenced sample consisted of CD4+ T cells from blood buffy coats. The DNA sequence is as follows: TGTGCCAGCAGCCCGTACAGTAGCGGGAGGGTCCAAGAGACCCAGTACTTC. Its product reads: CASSPYSSGRVQETQYF.